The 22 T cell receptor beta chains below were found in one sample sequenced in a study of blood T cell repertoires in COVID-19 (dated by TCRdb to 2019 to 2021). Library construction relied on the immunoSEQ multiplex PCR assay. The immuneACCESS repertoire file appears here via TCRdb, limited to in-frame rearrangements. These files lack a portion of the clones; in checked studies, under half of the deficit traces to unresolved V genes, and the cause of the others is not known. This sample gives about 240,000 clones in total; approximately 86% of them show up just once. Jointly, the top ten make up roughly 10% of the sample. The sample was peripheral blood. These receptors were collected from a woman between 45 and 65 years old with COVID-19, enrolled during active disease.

The CDR3 nucleotides read TGTGCCTGGAGAAGTGGGGGGGGCGAAAAACTGTTTTTT. This gives the protein CAWRSGGGEKLFF. V and J are TRBV30 and TRBJ1-4; TRBD1 might be the D (6 bases). Germline values: CDR1 GTSNPN, CDR2 SVGIG (reference sequence). The CDR3 length is 13 residues. V lost 3 bases to trimming and J lost 8 bases, with 13 bases between them.

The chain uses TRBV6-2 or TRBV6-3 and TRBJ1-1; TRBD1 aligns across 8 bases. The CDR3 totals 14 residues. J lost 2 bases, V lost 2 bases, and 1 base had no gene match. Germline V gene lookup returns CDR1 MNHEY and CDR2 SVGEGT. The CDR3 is CASSYTGGNTEAFF. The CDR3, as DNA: TGTGCCAGCAGTTACACAGGGGGAAACACTGAAGCTTTCTTT.

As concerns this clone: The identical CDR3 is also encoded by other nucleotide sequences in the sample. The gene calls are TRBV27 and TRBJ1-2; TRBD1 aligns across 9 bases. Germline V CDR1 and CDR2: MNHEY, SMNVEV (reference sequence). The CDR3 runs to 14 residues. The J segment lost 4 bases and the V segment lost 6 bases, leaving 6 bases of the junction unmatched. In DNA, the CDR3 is TGTGCCAGCAGCCACAGGGGGCGCAGCTATGGCTACACCTTC. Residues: CASSHRGRSYGYTF.

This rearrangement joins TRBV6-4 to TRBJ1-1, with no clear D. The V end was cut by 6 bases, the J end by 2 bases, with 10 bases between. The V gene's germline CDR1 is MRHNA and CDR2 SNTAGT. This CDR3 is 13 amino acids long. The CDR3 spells CASSPQANTEAFF. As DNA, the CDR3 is TGTGCCAGCAGCCCTCAAGCCAACACTGAAGCTTTCTTT.

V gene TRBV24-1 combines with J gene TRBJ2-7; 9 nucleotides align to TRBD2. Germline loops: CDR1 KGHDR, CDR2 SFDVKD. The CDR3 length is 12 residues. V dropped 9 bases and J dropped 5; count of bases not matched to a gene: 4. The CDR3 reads CATGGGGDEQYV. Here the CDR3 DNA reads TGTGCCACCGGCGGGGGGGGCGACGAGCAGTACGTC.

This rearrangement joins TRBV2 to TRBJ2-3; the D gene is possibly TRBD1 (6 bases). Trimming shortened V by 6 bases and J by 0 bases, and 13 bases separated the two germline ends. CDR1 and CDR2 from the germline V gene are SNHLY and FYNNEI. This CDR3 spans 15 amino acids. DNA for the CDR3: TGTGCCAGCAGACCGGGACAAGTTAGCACAGATACGCAGTATTTT. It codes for CASRPGQVSTDTQYF.

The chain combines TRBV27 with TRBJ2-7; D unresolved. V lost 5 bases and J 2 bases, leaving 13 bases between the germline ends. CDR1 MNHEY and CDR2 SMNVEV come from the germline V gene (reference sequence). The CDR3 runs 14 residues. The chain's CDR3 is CASSPNMNTYEQYF. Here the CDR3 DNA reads TGTGCCAGCAGTCCCAACATGAATACCTACGAGCAGTACTTC.

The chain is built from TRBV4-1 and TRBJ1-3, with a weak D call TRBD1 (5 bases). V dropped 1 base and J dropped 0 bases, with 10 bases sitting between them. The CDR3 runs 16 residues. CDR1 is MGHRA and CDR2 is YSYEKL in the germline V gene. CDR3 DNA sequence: TGCGCCAGCAGCCAAGGGCGGGGGAGCTCTGGAAACACCATATATTTT. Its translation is CASSQGRGSSGNTIYF.

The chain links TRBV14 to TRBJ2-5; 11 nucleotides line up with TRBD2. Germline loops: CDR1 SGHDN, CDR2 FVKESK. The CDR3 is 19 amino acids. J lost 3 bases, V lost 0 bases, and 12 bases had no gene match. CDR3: CASSQERTSGGAFKETQYF. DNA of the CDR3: TGTGCCAGCAGCCAAGAACGCACTAGCGGGGGCGCCTTTAAAGAGACCCAGTACTTC.

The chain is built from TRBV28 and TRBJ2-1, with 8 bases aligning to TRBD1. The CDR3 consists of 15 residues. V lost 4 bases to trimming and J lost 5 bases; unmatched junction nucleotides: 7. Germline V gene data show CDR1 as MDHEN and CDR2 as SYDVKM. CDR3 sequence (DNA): TGTGCCAGCAGTTCCAGGGGGCTACGGGACAATGAGCAGTTCTTC. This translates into CASSSRGLRDNEQFF.

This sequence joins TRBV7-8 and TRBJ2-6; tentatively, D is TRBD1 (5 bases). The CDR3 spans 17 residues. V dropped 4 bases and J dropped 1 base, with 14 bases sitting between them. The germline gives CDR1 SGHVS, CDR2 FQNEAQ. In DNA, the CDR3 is TGTGCCAGCAGCTCACCCCTTGACAGATCTGGGGCCAACGTCCTGACTTTC. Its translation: CASSSPLDRSGANVLTF. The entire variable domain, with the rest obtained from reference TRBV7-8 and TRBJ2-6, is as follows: GAGVSQSPRYKVAKRGQDVALRCDPISGHVSLFWYQQALGQGPEFLTYFQNEAQLDKSGLPSDRFFAERPEGSVSTLKIQRTQQEDSAVYLCASSSPLDRSGANVLTFGAGSRLTVL.

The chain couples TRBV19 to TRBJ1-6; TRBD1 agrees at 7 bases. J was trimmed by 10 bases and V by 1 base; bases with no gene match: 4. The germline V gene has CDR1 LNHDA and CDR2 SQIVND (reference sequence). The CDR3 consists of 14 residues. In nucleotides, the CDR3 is TGTGCCAGTAGTATAGGACAGGGCGAATCACCCCTCCACTTT. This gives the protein CASSIGQGESPLHF.

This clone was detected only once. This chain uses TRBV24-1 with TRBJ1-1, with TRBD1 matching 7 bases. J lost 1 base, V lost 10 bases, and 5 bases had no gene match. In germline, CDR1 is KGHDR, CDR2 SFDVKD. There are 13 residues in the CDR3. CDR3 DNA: TGTGCCACGCAGGGGGTCGGGAACACTGAAGCTTTCTTT. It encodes CATQGVGNTEAFF.

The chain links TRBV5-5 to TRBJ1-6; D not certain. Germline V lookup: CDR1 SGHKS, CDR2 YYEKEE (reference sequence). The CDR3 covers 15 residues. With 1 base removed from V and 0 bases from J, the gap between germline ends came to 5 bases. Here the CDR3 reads CASSLSSSYNSPLHF. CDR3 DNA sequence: TGTGCCAGCAGCTTGTCGAGCTCCTATAATTCACCCCTCCACTTT.

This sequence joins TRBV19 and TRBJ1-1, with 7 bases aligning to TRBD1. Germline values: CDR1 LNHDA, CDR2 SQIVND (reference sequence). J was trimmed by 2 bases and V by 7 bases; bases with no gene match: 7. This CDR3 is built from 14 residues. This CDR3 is CASTHRGPNTEAFF. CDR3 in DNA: TGTGCCAGTACCCACAGGGGCCCAAACACTGAAGCTTTCTTT.

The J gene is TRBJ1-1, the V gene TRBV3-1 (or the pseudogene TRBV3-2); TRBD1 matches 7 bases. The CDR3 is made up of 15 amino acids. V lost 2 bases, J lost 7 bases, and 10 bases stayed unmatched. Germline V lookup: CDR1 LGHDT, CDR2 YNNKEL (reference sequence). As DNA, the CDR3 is TGTGCCAGCAGCCAATACGGCAGGGGGTCTAGTGAAGCTTTCTTT. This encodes CASSQYGRGSSEAFF.

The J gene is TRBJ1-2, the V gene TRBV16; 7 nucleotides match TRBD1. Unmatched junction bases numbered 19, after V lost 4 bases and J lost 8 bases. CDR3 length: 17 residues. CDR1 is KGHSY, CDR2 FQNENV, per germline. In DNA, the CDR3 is TGTGCCAGCAGCCCACTTATCTCCCTCGACAGGGTACAGGGCTACACCTTC. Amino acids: CASSPLISLDRVQGYTF.

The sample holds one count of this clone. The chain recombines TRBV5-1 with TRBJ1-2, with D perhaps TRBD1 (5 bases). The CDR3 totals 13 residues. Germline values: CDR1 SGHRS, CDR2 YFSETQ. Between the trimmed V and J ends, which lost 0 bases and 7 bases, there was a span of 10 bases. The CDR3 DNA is TGCGCCAGCAGCTTGGCCTTGGGGCCTGGCTACACCTTC. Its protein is CASSLALGPGYTF.

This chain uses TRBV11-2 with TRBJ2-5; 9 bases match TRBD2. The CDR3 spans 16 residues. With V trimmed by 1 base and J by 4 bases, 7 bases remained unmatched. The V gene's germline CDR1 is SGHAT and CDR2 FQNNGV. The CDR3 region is CASSLGLAGNGETQYF. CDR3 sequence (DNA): TGTGCCAGCAGCTTAGGTCTAGCGGGGAACGGAGAGACCCAGTACTTC.

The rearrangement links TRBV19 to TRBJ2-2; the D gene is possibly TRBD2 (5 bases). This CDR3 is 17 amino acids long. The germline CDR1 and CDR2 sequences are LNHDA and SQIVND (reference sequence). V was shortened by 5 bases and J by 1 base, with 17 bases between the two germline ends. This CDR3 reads CASSALPGSLNTGELFF. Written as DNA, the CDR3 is TGTGCCAGTAGTGCCTTACCGGGATCTCTGAACACCGGGGAGCTGTTTTTT.

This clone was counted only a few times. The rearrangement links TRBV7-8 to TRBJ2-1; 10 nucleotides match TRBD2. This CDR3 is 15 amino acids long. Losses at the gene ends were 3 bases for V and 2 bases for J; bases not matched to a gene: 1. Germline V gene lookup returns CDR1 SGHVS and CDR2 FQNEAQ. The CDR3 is CASSFSGGTYNEQFF. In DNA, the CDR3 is TGTGCCAGCAGCTTTAGCGGGGGGACCTACAATGAGCAGTTCTTC.

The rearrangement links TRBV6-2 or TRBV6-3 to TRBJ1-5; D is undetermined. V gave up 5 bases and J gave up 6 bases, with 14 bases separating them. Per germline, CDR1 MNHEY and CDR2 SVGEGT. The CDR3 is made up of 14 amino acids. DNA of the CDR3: TGTGCCAGCAGTCCAGTGGCCCCTGGTCAGCCCCAGCATTTT. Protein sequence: CASSPVAPGQPQHF.